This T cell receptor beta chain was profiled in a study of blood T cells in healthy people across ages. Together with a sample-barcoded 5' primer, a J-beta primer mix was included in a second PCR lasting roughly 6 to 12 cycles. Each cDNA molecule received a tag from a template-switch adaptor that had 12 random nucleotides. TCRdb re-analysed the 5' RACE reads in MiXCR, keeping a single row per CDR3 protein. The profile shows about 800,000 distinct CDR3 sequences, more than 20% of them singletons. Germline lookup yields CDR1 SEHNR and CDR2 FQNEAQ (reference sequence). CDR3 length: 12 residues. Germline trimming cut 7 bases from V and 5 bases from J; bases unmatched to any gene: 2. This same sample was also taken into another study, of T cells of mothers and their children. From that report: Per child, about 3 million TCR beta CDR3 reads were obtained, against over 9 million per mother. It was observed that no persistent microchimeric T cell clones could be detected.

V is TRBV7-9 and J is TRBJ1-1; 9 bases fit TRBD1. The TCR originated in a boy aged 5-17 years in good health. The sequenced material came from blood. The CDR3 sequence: CASKGTGTEAFF. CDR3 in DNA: TGTGCCAGCAAGGGGACAGGGACTGAAGCTTTCTTT.